Listed below are T cell receptor beta chains from one sample, sequenced in a study of early T cells in non-severe SARS-CoV-2 infection. TCRdb re-called the 5' RACE reads through MiXCR, storing one row per CDR3 protein. The data hold tens of thousands of distinct CDR3 sequences, with less than 20% observed a single time. Here the sequenced sample was whole blood, taken at baseline. The receptors come from an adult who was a healthcare worker with PCR-confirmed SARS-CoV-2 infection or an uninfected control (not recorded which). Both conserved end residues are part of each CDR3. The D gene is left open where the match is weak. The size entry is marked missing in some rows and otherwise reads once, few, many or a size class.

cdr3_aa cdr3_nt j_call v_call clone_size d_call
CASSLVLQETQYF TGTGCCAGCAGCTTAGTTCTCCAAGAGACCCAGTACTTC TRBJ2-5 TRBV7-7 . .
CASSPIRDAEQFF TGTGCCAGCAGTCCTATCCGGGACGCCGAGCAGTTCTTC TRBJ2-1 TRBV2 . .
CASSDRTGDFYEQYF TGTGCCAGCAGTGATCGGACAGGGGACTTCTACGAGCAGTACTTC TRBJ2-7 TRBV25-1 many TRBD1
CAISDLQRTGGRNEQFF TGTGCCATCAGTGATCTCCAAAGGACAGGGGGCCGCAATGAGCAGTTCTTC TRBJ2-1 TRBV10-3 . TRBD1
CAWGTRTYEQYF TGTGCCTGGGGGACACGCACCTACGAGCAGTACTTC TRBJ2-7 TRBV30 few .
CASSLMNAVERKETQYF TGTGCCAGCAGCCTAATGAACGCGGTGGAGCGGAAAGAGACCCAGTACTTC TRBJ2-5 TRBV14 . .
CASSPPGFEQFF TGTGCCAGCAGCCCCCCGGGGTTTGAGCAGTTCTTC TRBJ2-1 TRBV7-9 . .
CASSLESSRSYEQYF TGTGCCAGCAGCTTAGAATCCTCCCGCTCCTACGAGCAGTACTTC TRBJ2-7 TRBV7-2 few .
CASSLASSGNTIYF TGCGCCAGCAGCTTGGCGAGCTCTGGAAACACCATATATTTT TRBJ1-3 TRBV5-1 few .
CASSDTPHTQYF TGTGCCAGCAGTGATACGCCCCATACGCAGTATTTT TRBJ2-3 TRBV2 . .
CASSLGQGGNIQYF TGTGCCAGCAGCCTCGGGCAGGGTGGAAACATTCAGTACTTC TRBJ2-4 TRBV6-6 many .
CATSEGTGTEKLFF TGTGCCACCAGTGAAGGGACAGGGACTGAAAAACTGTTTTTT TRBJ1-4 TRBV24-1 few TRBD1
CASSERANGYTF TGCGCCAGCAGTGAAAGGGCCAATGGCTACACCTTC TRBJ1-2 TRBV10-2 many .
CASSPGVRGSYNEQFF TGTGCCAGCAGCCCCGGTGTTCGAGGTTCCTACAATGAGCAGTTCTTC TRBJ2-1 TRBV7-8 few .
CASNLRGLNQPQHF TGTGCCAGTAACCTTAGGGGGTTAAATCAGCCCCAGCATTTT TRBJ1-5 TRBV19 . .
CAIKEDSSYNEQFF TGTGCCATCAAAGAGGATAGCTCCTACAATGAGCAGTTCTTC TRBJ2-1 TRBV10-3 . .
CASSPNERGNPRGTQYF TGCGCCAGCAGCCCCAATGAGCGGGGCAACCCTCGTGGAACCCAGTACTTC TRBJ2-5 TRBV5-1 few TRBD2
CSARDVRARGDEAFF TGCAGTGCTAGAGATGTGCGGGCGCGGGGGGATGAAGCTTTCTTT TRBJ1-1 TRBV20-1 . .
CASSQDPPTNEKLFF TGTGCCAGCAGCCAAGATCCGCCAACTAATGAAAAACTGTTTTTT TRBJ1-4 TRBV3-1 once .
CASSFVTGDSGNTIYF TGTGCCAGCAGCTTTGTGACAGGGGATTCTGGAAACACCATATATTTT TRBJ1-3 TRBV7-6 few TRBD1
CASSGFGSQETQYF TGTGCCAGCAGCGGCTTTGGCAGCCAAGAGACCCAGTACTTC TRBJ2-5 TRBV6-5 . .
CASSLVQLNTGELFF TGTGCCAGCAGCTTAGTGCAGTTGAACACCGGGGAGCTGTTTTTT TRBJ2-2 TRBV11-2 . .
CASTSGLAGVYEQYF TGTGCCAGCACCTCTGGACTAGCGGGAGTGTACGAGCAGTACTTC TRBJ2-7 TRBV28 . TRBD2
CASSFPRGGGAHEQYF TGTGCCAGCAGCTTCCCCCGGGGAGGGGGCGCGCACGAGCAGTACTTC TRBJ2-7 TRBV7-2 . .
CASSLERRDTEAFF TGCGCCAGCAGCTTGGAACGAAGGGACACTGAAGCTTTCTTT TRBJ1-1 TRBV5-1 . .
CASSSRIRDYGYTF TGTGCCAGCAGCTCCAGAATTCGGGACTATGGCTACACCTTC TRBJ1-2 TRBV5-6 . .
CASSFYRGPSTDTQYF TGTGCCAGCAGCTTCTACAGGGGCCCTAGCACAGATACGCAGTATTTT TRBJ2-3 TRBV5-4 few TRBD1
CASLGADTQYF TGTGCCAGCCTAGGCGCAGATACGCAGTATTTT TRBJ2-3 TRBV6-5 . .
CASSQTGTSGGEQFF TGTGCCAGCAGCCAAACCGGGACTAGCGGGGGTGAGCAGTTCTTC TRBJ2-1 TRBV4-2 . TRBD2
CASSDRTLGGYTF TGTGCCAGCAGTGACCGGACCTTAGGTGGCTACACCTTC TRBJ1-2 TRBV25-1 many .
CSARAHPGQGISPLHF TGCAGTGCTAGGGCTCATCCGGGACAGGGGATTTCACCCCTCCACTTT TRBJ1-6 TRBV20-1 . TRBD1
CASSEGLAKNIQYF TGTGCCAGTAGTGAAGGGCTGGCCAAAAACATTCAGTACTTC TRBJ2-4 TRBV19 few .
CASSLGNPNTGELFF TGCGCCAGCAGCTTGGGGAACCCGAACACCGGGGAGCTGTTTTTT TRBJ2-2 TRBV5-1 many .
CASSPPGVNTEAFF TGTGCCAGCTCACCACCAGGGGTTAACACTGAAGCTTTCTTT TRBJ1-1 TRBV18 . .
CASSSQSYEQYF TGTGCCAGCAGTTCACAGAGCTACGAGCAGTACTTC TRBJ2-7 TRBV6-5 . .
CAISEASGSLDTQYF TGTGCCATCAGTGAAGCTAGCGGGAGTTTGGATACGCAGTATTTT TRBJ2-3 TRBV10-3 . TRBD2